The rows below give T cell receptor beta chains drawn from one sample of a study of T cell clonotyping in hematopoietic cell transplantation. Profiled with immunoSEQ multiplex PCR; TCRdb holds only in-frame clones, not every one. This table has some 30,000 clones, about three quarters appearing once. The sequences come from peripheral blood mononuclear cells, collected before stem cell transplant. All receptors derive from a woman aged 25 to 39 with chronic myeloid leukemia. Some clones in this sample may be carry-over from other donors' samples. CDR3s include the opening cysteine and the closing phenylalanine or tryptophan. D genes are given only for firm matches. Rows give clone size only sometimes, using once, few, many, or a class for an expanded clone.

CDR3nt | CDR3aa | j_gene | abundance | d_gene | v_gene
TGTGCCAGCAAGGGGAGGTACAATTCGATATACGAGCAGTACTTC | CASKGRYNSIYEQYF | TRBJ2-7 | . | . | TRBV6-5
TGTGCCAGCAGCCCGGGGCTAAGCAATCAGCCCCAGCATTTT | CASSPGLSNQPQHF | TRBJ1-5 | . | . | TRBV6-4
TGTGCCAGCAGCCCTAACGTGGGGGGAGACAATGAGCAGTTCTTC | CASSPNVGGDNEQFF | TRBJ2-1 | . | . | TRBV27
TGCGCCAGCAGCCGAGGGCAGCTTTACACTGAAGCTTTCTTT | CASSRGQLYTEAFF | TRBJ1-1 | few | . | TRBV4-3
TGTGCCAGTAGTATTAGGGGTGGGGGGAGCGGGGCCGGGCATACGCAGTATTTT | CASSIRGGGSGAGHTQYF | TRBJ2-3 | . | TRBD2 | TRBV19
TGTGCCAGCAGTTTGTCTGGTACGCAGTATTTT | CASSLSGTQYF | TRBJ2-3 | . | . | TRBV28
TGCGCCAGCAGCTTGGACAGCGGGGCAAATAATTCACCCCTCCACTTT | CASSLDSGANNSPLHF | TRBJ1-6 | . | . | TRBV5-1
TGTGCCAGCAGCTTAGGGCGGACGGTCCTCACAGATACGCAGTATTTT | CASSLGRTVLTDTQYF | TRBJ2-3 | . | . | TRBV13
TGTGCCAGTAGTATAACGGCCAGCGGGGGAAAGACCCAGTACTTC | CASSITASGGKTQYF | TRBJ2-5 | . | TRBD2 | TRBV19
TGCGCCAGCAGCCAAGATGGTCAGTCGGCAGGCGGTCAGCCCCAGCATTTT | CASSQDGQSAGGQPQHF | TRBJ1-5 | . | . | TRBV4-3
TGTGCCAGCAGTGAAGGTATGGGCAATCAGCCCCAGCATTTT | CASSEGMGNQPQHF | TRBJ1-5 | . | . | TRBV6-1
TGCGCCAGCAGCCAAGTCGAGCGGGGGTACCGGGAGACCCAGTACTTC | CASSQVERGYRETQYF | TRBJ2-5 | . | TRBD2 | TRBV4-1
TGTGCCTGGAGTGCGACAGGGGGCGCGAACACTGAAGCTTTCTTT | CAWSATGGANTEAFF | TRBJ1-1 | . | TRBD1 | TRBV30
TGCGCCAGCAGCCACCAAGGGGGGGGCCAAGAGACCCAGTACTTC | CASSHQGGGQETQYF | TRBJ2-5 | once | . | TRBV4-1
TGTGCCAGCAGCTTGCTGGGGGAGACCCAGTACTTC | CASSLLGETQYF | TRBJ2-5 | few | . | TRBV5-4
TGCAGTACCGATTCCTATGGCTACACCTTC | CSTDSYGYTF | TRBJ1-2 | few | . | TRBV20-1
TGTGCCAGCAGCTTAGTTCATAGGGTCCTCGAAGAGACCCAGTACTTC | CASSLVHRVLEETQYF | TRBJ2-5 | . | . | TRBV7-8
TGTGCCAGCAGTATGGGGGGGGGAAACACCATATATTTT | CASSMGGGNTIYF | TRBJ1-3 | . | . | TRBV28
TGCGCCAGCAGCTTGAATACAGCAAAGAACACTGAAGCTTTCTTT | CASSLNTAKNTEAFF | TRBJ1-1 | . | . | TRBV5-1
TGCAGCGTTGTGGATCAGACTAGGCGTACCGGGGAGCTGTTTTTT | CSVVDQTRRTGELFF | TRBJ2-2 | once | . | TRBV29-1
TGCGCCAGCAGCACGGGAGTTAACAATGAGCAGTTCTTC | CASSTGVNNEQFF | TRBJ2-1 | . | . | TRBV5-1
TGCGCCAGCAGCCAAGATCTAGCGGGGGGCCTCCTCTCCTACGAGCAGTACTTC | CASSQDLAGGLLSYEQYF | TRBJ2-7 | once | TRBD2 | TRBV4-3
TGCAGCGTTGAACAAGGGGCAGGTACTGAAGCTTTCTTT | CSVEQGAGTEAFF | TRBJ1-1 | . | . | TRBV29-1
TGTGCCAGCAACGAACAGGGGAGGTTTGGCTACACCTTC | CASNEQGRFGYTF | TRBJ1-2 | . | TRBD1 | TRBV5-4
TGTGCCAGCAGCCCCGGAGGCATGGTAGATACGCAGTATTTT | CASSPGGMVDTQYF | TRBJ2-3 | . | . | TRBV2
TGTGCCAGTCAGAAGAGCCGGGACAGGGGGCAAGAGCAGTACTTC | CASQKSRDRGQEQYF | TRBJ2-7 | . | TRBD1 | TRBV2
TGTGCCAGCAGCCAAGATGTTGGAACAGGGGTCGGAAAACTGTTTTTT | CASSQDVGTGVGKLFF | TRBJ1-4 | . | TRBD1 | TRBV14
TGTGCCAGCAGTGACGAGGCAGGGGATCCTAACTATGGCTACACCTTC | CASSDEAGDPNYGYTF | TRBJ1-2 | . | . | TRBV6-4
TGTGCCAGTAGGGGTGAAGAGCAGTACTTC | CASRGEEQYF | TRBJ2-7 | . | . | TRBV19
TGCGCCAGCAGCCAGACGACAGGGCTCTCTGGAAACACCATATATTTT | CASSQTTGLSGNTIYF | TRBJ1-3 | . | TRBD1 | TRBV4-3
TGTGCCAGTAGTCTCGGGGGGGCCAGCGCAGATACGCAGTATTTT | CASSLGGASADTQYF | TRBJ2-3 | . | TRBD2 | TRBV19
TGTGCCAGCAGCCTATCCAACAGGGTTTCGTACACCGGGGAGCTGTTTTTT | CASSLSNRVSYTGELFF | TRBJ2-2 | . | . | TRBV11-2
TGTGCCTGGAGTCCAAGACAACAGGGAATTCAAAACACCATATATTTT | CAWSPRQQGIQNTIYF | TRBJ1-3 | . | . | TRBV30
TGTGCCAGCAGCCCGAACTGGGGGAGCTCCTACGAGCAGTACTTC | CASSPNWGSSYEQYF | TRBJ2-7 | . | . | TRBV7-6
TGTGCCTGGAGTCGGTCAAGGGGGGGGACTGAAGCTTTCTTT | CAWSRSRGGTEAFF | TRBJ1-1 | once | . | TRBV30
TGTGCCAGCAGCTTATCAGGGGTCACCGGGGAGCTGTTTTTT | CASSLSGVTGELFF | TRBJ2-2 | . | . | TRBV7-7
TGTGCCAGCAGTCCACGGGGGGCGGGTAGGGGCGAGCAGTACTTC | CASSPRGAGRGEQYF | TRBJ2-7 | . | . | TRBV7-2
TGTGCCAGCAGTTACGACAGCTCCTATAATTCACCCCTCCACTTT | CASSYDSSYNSPLHF | TRBJ1-6 | . | . | TRBV6-5
TGTGCCAGCAGTCGGTTAGATACTAACTATGGCTACACCTTC | CASSRLDTNYGYTF | TRBJ1-2 | . | . | TRBV9
TGCGCCAGCAGCCTAGGACAGGGGGGGAATTCACCCCTCCACTTT | CASSLGQGGNSPLHF | TRBJ1-6 | . | TRBD1 | TRBV5-1
TGTGCCTGGGGACAGGGGGCTTTGGCTAACTATGGCTACACCTTC | CAWGQGALANYGYTF | TRBJ1-2 | . | TRBD1 | TRBV30
TGTGCCTGGAGTAAGGGAGGGGTAGGGATCGAGCAGTACTTC | CAWSKGGVGIEQYF | TRBJ2-7 | . | TRBD2 | TRBV30
TGTGCCAGTAGTAACCGGGACAGGAAGAACTATGGCTACACCTTC | CASSNRDRKNYGYTF | TRBJ1-2 | once | TRBD1 | TRBV19
TGTGCCAGCAGTTTACTTATCAGGAATCAGCCCCAGCATTTT | CASSLLIRNQPQHF | TRBJ1-5 | once | . | TRBV28
TGCGCCAGCAGCCAAGGGGGCACAGTGAACACTGAAGCTTTCTTT | CASSQGGTVNTEAFF | TRBJ1-1 | . | . | TRBV4-3
TGTGCCAGTAGGACGGGACAGACAAATCAGCCCCAGCATTTT | CASRTGQTNQPQHF | TRBJ1-5 | . | TRBD1 | TRBV19
TGCGCCAGCAGCCAAAAAGGGACAGGGGGCCATGGCTACACCTTC | CASSQKGTGGHGYTF | TRBJ1-2 | . | TRBD1 | TRBV4-3
TGTGCCAGCAGCTTAGAACAGAACACTGAAGCTTTCTTT | CASSLEQNTEAFF | TRBJ1-1 | few | . | TRBV7-6